A single sample gave rise to the 17 T cell receptor beta chains below, sequenced in a study of blood T cells in healthy people across ages. A second roughly 6 to 12 cycle PCR used barcoded and J-beta primers. MiXCR, run by TCRdb on the 5' RACE reads, gives a single entry per CDR3 protein. The sample yields more than 900,000 distinct CDR3 sequences, roughly 29% seen once. This sample also appeared in a second study, on T cells of mothers and their children.

The sequenced sample consisted of blood. All receptors come from a woman in her thirties or forties in good health.

This clonotype has at least ten counts. The chain employs TRBV29-1 and TRBJ2-6; no clear D. The CDR3 covers 14 residues. Germline V gives CDR1 SQVTM, CDR2 ANQGSEA. V was trimmed by 4 bases and J by 2 bases, leaving 9 bases between them. The CDR3 region is CSVGATTGANVLTF. The CDR3 DNA follows: TGCAGCGTTGGGGCTACGACTGGGGCCAACGTCCTGACTTTC.

Only a few counts were recorded for this clonotype. This chain uses TRBV4-3 with TRBJ1-2, with TRBD1 matching over 11 bases. V was clipped by 0 bases and J by 4 bases; unmatched bases: 7. This CDR3 has 17 amino acids. Germline V gene sequence: CDR1 LGHNA, CDR2 YSLEER. CDR3: CASSQDGTGTGGYGYTF. The CDR3 DNA reads as TGCGCCAGCAGCCAAGATGGTACCGGGACAGGGGGCTATGGCTACACCTTC.

This clonotype has a handful of counts. The rearrangement joins TRBV20-1 to TRBJ2-7; 11 bases map to TRBD2. Germline values: CDR1 DFQATT, CDR2 SNEGSKA (reference sequence). Trimming removed 4 bases from V and 7 bases from J; junction bases left unmatched: 9. The CDR3 runs 14 residues. CDR3 in amino acids: CSAIRLAGYNEQYF. The CDR3 DNA sequence: TGCAGTGCTATTCGACTAGCGGGATACAATGAGCAGTACTTC.

The chain employs TRBV5-4 and TRBJ2-7; 9 nucleotides agree with TRBD1. Germline V CDR1 and CDR2: SGHNT, YYREEE (reference sequence). Trimming at V came to 3 bases and at J to 2 bases, leaving 9 bases not matched to a gene. The CDR3 is 16 amino acids. CDR3 loop: CASSSGGTGIAYEQYF. CDR3 coding DNA: TGTGCCAGCAGCTCTGGGGGGACAGGGATCGCCTACGAGCAGTACTTC.

This clonotype was detected a few times. The V gene is TRBV7-2, the J gene TRBJ2-5, with TRBD1 as a possible D gene (6 bases). V lost 3 bases to trimming and J lost 6 bases, with 17 bases between them. Germline-derived CDR1 and CDR2 are SGHTA and FQGNSA. The CDR3 length is 15 residues. The chain's CDR3 is CASSLDTGSRKTQYF. Here the CDR3 DNA reads TGTGCCAGCAGCTTGGACACAGGGTCTCGAAAGACCCAGTACTTC. The whole variable domain, filled in from reference TRBV7-2 and TRBJ2-5, reads GAGVSQSPSNKVTEKGKDVELRCDPISGHTALYWYRQSLGQGLEFLIYFQGNSAPDKSGLPSDRFSAERTGGSVSTLTIQRTQQEDSAVYLCASSLDTGSRKTQYFGPGTRLLVL.

This clonotype was recorded at least ten times. This chain joins TRBV24-1 and TRBJ1-5, with D uncertain. Trimming removed 5 bases from V and 3 bases from J, with 7 bases in between. This CDR3 comprises 13 residues. The V gene's germline CDR1 is KGHDR and CDR2 SFDVKD. In DNA, the CDR3 is TGTGCCACCAGTGTGGGGTACAATCAGCCCCAGCATTTT. It specifies CATSVGYNQPQHF.

The chain recombines TRBV5-6 with TRBJ1-2; a weak D match, TRBD1 (5 bases). This CDR3 has 14 residues. Deletions cut 3 bases from V and 0 bases from J, with 9 bases between. Germline V gives CDR1 SGHDT, CDR2 YYEEEE. The CDR3 loop is CASSSLTANYGYTF. The CDR3 bases are TGTGCCAGCAGCTCTCTGACAGCTAACTATGGCTACACCTTC.

This clonotype has ten or more counts. V and J are TRBV28 and TRBJ2-1, with D tentatively TRBD1 (7 bases). Trimming left V 7 bases short and J 4 bases short, with 20 bases between. Germline loops: CDR1 MDHEN, CDR2 SYDVKM. This CDR3 is 16 amino acids long. The CDR3 coding sequence is TGTGCCAGCAAACGTCGGGGGACAGTCATATACAATGAGCAGTTCTTC. Its protein product is CASKRRGTVIYNEQFF.

The sample holds many counts of this clonotype. The chain has TRBV11-2 and TRBJ2-7; 9 bases agree with TRBD1. Germline CDR1 is SGHAT and CDR2 is FQNNGV. After removal of 5 bases from V and 2 bases from J, the junction contained 7 bases not matched to a gene. This CDR3 region has 15 residues. For the CDR3, the DNA is TGTGCCAGCAGCCGGGGACAGGGAGGCGCCTACGAGCAGTACTTC. As protein: CASSRGQGGAYEQYF.

This clonotype showed up just a few times. This sequence may be a read error, since a much larger clone differs from it by one base. This sequence joins TRBV12-3 or TRBV12-4 and TRBJ2-4; either TRBD1 or TRBD2 may supply D (6 bases each). The DNA matches TRBJ2-7 better at its end, which makes the J call doubtful. The CDR3 sequence is 12 residues long. The CDR3 nucleotides are TGTGCCAGCAGTGGGGGGACAACCGAGCAGTACTTC. This gives the protein CASSGGTTEQYF.

The rearrangement uses TRBV29-1 and TRBJ1-2; D ambiguous. The CDR3 is made up of 12 amino acids. CDR1 is SQVTM, CDR2 ANQGSEA, per germline. The V end was cut by 1 base, the J end by 6 bases, with 9 bases between. CDR3 loop: CSVEGIENGYTF. The CDR3 DNA follows: TGCAGCGTTGAAGGGATTGAGAATGGCTACACCTTC.

This clonotype was seen repeatedly, ten times or more. Sequence at one end of the junction differs from germline and may be a read error. Here the CDR3 reads CASSSTSYEQYF. Written as DNA, the CDR3 is TGTGCCAGCAGTTCCACCTCCTACGAGCAGTACTTC. The genes are TRBV5-1 and TRBJ2-7; D remains ambiguous. The CDR3 contains 12 residues. Germline values: CDR1 SGHRS, CDR2 YFSETQ.

A word on this clonotype: Just one base apart from a much larger clone, this may be a read error. CDR3 sequence (DNA): TGTGCCAGCAGGTTCGAGCGGGGGGCCAAAAACATTCAGGACTTC. Its translation: CASRFERGAKNIQDF. The chain recombines TRBV12-3 or TRBV12-4 with TRBJ2-4, with TRBD2 matching over 9 bases. CDR3 length equals 15 residues.

This chain uses TRBV30 with TRBJ2-3; no clear D gene. The CDR3 is 11 residues long. V gave up 3 bases and J gave up 5 bases, with 6 bases separating them. Germline assignment: CDR1 GTSNPN and CDR2 SVGIG (reference sequence). CDR3 amino acids: CAWRGIDTQYF. As DNA, the CDR3 is TGTGCCTGGAGGGGAATAGATACGCAGTATTTT.

As concerns this clonotype: One junction end does not reproduce the germline sequence, and a read error may be involved. The rearrangement uses TRBV25-1 and TRBJ2-5; 9 bases fit TRBD1. Germline V CDR1 and CDR2: MGHDK, SYGVNS. This CDR3 is 15 amino acids long. CDR3 coding DNA: TGTGCCGGCAGTGAAAGGGGGACAGGGCAAGAGACCCAGTACTTC. Amino acids: CAGSERGTGQETQYF.

This clonotype was seen a single time. The CDR3 nucleotides read TGTGCCAGCAGTCGGAGGGATGGGGGTGAGCAGTTCTTC. Protein product: CASSRRDGGEQFF. This chain uses TRBV12-3 or TRBV12-4 with TRBJ2-1; tentatively, D is TRBD2 (6 bases). The V gene lost 5 bases and the J gene lost 9 bases, with 14 bases spanning the gap. The CDR3 has 13 residues.

This clonotype was counted a few times. The V gene is TRBV2, the J gene TRBJ1-4; no definite D call. V was trimmed by 7 bases and J by 5 bases, leaving 14 bases between them. CDR1 and CDR2 (germline): SNHLY, FYNNEI. The CDR3 has 14 amino acids. DNA of the CDR3: TGTGCCAGCATGCCCGGGTCCCTGAATGAAAAACTGTTTTTT. Its translation: CASMPGSLNEKLFF.